The clone carrying this TCR beta chain was counted between two and nine times. No antigen is known for it. TCRdb called the reads again in MiXCR, with one record for every CDR3 protein. The table has around 310,000 distinct CDR3 sequences, almost 30% seen once. CDR1 is SNHLY, CDR2 FYNNEI, per germline. The junction had 2 bases not matched to a gene; V was cut back by 4 bases and J by 6 bases. The length of the CDR3 is 13 residues. This entry is derived from a study of T cell repertoires in cytomegalovirus infection. The overall study: CMV infection and matching HLA type were both indicated by public TCR beta signatures.

This TCR came from a human donor in good health (CMV status not recorded). Some clones in this sample may be carry-over from other donors' samples. Material: cultured PBMCs, obtained from culture after CMV antigen stimulation. The J gene is TRBJ1-5, the V gene TRBV2; 8 nucleotides line up with TRBD1. As DNA, the CDR3 is TGTGCCAGCAGTGTCACAGGGGGTCAGCCCCAGCATTTT. Translating it yields CASSVTGGQPQHF.